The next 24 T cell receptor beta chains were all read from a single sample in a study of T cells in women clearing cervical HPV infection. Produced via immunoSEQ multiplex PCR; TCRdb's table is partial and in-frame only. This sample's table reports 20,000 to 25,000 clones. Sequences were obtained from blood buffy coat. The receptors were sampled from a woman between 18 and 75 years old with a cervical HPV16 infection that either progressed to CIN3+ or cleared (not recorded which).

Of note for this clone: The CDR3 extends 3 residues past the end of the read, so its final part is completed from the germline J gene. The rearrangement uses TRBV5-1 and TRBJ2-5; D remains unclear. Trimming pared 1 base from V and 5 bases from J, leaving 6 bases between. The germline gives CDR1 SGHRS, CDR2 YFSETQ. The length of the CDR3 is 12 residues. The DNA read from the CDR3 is TGCGCCAGCAGCTTGCTCAGGGAGACC. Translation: CASSLLRET. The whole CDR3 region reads CASSLLRETQYF.

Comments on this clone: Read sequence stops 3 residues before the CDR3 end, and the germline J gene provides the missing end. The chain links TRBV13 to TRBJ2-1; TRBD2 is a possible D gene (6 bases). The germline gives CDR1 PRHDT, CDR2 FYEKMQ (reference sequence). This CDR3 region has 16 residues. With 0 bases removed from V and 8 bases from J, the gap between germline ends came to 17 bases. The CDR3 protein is CASSLGLVAEGYEQFF. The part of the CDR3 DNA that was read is TGTGCCAGCAGCTTAGGCCTGGTAGCGGAGGGGTATGAG.

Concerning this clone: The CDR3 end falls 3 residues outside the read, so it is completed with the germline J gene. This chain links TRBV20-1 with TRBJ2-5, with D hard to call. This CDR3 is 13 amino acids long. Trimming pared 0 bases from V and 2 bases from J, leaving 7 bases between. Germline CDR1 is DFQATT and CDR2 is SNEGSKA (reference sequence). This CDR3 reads CSARDILQETQYF. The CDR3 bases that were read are TGCAGTGCTAGAGATATCCTGCAAGAGACC.

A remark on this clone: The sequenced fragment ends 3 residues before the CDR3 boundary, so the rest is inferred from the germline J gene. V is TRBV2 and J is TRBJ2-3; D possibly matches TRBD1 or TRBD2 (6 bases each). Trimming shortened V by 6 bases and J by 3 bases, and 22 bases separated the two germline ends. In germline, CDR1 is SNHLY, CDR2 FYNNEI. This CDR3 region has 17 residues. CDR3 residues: CASRNRDIGGQTDTQYF. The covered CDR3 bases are TGTGCCAGCAGGAATCGGGACATCGGAGGGCAGACAGATACG.

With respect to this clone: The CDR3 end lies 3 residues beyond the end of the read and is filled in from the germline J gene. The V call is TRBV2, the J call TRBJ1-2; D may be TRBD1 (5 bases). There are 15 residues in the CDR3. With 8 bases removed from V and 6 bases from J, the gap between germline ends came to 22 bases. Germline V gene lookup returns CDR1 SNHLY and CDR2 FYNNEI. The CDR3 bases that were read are TGTGCCAGCCGTGGATGGGGCAGCCCCTTAGATGGC. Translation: CASRGWGSPLDG. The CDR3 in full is CASRGWGSPLDGYTF.

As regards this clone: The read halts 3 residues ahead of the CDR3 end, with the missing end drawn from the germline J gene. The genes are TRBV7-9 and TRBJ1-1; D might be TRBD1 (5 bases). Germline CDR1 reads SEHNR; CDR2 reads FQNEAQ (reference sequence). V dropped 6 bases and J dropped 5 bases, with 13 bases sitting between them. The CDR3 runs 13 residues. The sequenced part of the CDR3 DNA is TGTGCCAGCAGATCCTTTAGGGGAACTGAA. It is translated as CASRSFRGTE. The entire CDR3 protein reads CASRSFRGTEAFF.

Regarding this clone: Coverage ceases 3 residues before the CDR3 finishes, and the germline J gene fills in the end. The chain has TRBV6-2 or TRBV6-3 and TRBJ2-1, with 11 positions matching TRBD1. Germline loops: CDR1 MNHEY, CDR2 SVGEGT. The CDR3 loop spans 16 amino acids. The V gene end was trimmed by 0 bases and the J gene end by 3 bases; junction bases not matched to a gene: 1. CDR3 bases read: TGTGCCAGCAGTTACTCGGGGACAGGGGGCTACAATGAG. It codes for CASSYSGTGGYNE. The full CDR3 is CASSYSGTGGYNEQFF.

CDR3 DNA, as far as it was read: TGTGCCAGTAGTCTTCGACCGGGACATCGGTACGAC. As protein: CASSLRPGHRYD. The whole CDR3 protein is CASSLRPGHRYDYTF. The rearrangement uses TRBV19 and TRBJ1-2; perhaps TRBD1 as D (6 bases). The read terminates 3 residues ahead of where the CDR3 ends, so the germline J gene completes it. The CDR3 length is 15 residues. The germline V gene encodes CDR1 LNHDA and CDR2 SQIVND (reference sequence).

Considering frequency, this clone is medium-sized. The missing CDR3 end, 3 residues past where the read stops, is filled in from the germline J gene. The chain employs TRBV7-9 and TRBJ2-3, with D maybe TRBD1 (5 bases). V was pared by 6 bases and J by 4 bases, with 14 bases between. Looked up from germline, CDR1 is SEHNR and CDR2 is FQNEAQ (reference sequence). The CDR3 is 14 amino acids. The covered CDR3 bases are TGTGCCAGCAGTTTTTCAGGGAATTCAGATACG. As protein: CASSFSGNSDT. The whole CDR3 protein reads CASSFSGNSDTQYF.

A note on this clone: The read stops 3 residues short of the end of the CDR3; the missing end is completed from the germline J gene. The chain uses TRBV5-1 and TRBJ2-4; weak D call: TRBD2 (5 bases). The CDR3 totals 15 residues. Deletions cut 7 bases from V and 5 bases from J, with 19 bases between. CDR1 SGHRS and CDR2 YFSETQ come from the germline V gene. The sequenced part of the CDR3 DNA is TGCGCCAGCGCACAAATTCCGGGGATCGAAAACATT. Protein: CASAQIPGIENI. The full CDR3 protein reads CASAQIPGIENIQYF.

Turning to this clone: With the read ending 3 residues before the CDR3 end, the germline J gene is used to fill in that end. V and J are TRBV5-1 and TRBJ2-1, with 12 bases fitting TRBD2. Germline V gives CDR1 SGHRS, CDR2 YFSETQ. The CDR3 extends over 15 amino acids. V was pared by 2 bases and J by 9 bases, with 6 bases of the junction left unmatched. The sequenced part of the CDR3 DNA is TGCGCCAGCAGCTTCACTAGCGGGAGGTCAAGTGAG. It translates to CASSFTSGRSSE. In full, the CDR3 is CASSFTSGRSSEQFF.

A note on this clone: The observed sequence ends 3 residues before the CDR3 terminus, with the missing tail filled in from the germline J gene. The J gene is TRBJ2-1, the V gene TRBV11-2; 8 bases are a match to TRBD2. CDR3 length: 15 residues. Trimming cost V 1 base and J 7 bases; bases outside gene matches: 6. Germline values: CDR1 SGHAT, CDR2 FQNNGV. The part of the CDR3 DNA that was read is TGTGCCAGCAGCTTAGTCAGCGGGAGTGTGAATGAG. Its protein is CASSLVSGSVNE. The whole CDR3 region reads CASSLVSGSVNEQFF.

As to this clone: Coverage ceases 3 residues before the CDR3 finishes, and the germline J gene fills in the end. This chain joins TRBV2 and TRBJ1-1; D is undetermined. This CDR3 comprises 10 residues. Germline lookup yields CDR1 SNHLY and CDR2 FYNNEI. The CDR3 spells CASMSAKAFF. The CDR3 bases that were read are TGTGCCAGCATGTCAGCGAAA.

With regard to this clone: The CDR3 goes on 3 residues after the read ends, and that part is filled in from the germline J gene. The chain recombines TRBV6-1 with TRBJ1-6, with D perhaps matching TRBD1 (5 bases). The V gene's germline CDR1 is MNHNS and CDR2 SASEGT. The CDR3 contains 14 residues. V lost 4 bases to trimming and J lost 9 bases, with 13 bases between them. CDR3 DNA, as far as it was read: TGTGCCAGCAGTGTCGGGGGAGGAGGTTCACCC. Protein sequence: CASSVGGGGSP. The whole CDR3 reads CASSVGGGGSPLHF.

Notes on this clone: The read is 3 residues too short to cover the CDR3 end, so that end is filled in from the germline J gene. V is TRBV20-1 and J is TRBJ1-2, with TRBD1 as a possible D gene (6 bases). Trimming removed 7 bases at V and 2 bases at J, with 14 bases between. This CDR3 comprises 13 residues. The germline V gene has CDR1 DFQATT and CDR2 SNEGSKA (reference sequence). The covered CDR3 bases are TGCAGTGTACTCTACAGGGAAAACTATGGC. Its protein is CSVLYRENYG. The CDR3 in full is CSVLYRENYGYTF.

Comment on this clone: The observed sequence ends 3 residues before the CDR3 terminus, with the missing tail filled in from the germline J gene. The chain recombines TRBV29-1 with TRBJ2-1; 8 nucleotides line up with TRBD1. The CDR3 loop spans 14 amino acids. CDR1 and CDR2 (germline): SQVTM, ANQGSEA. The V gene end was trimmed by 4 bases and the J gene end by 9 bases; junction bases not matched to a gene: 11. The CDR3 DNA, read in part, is TGCAGCGTTGGACAGGGACAGGAAAGCGGTGAG. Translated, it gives CSVGQGQESGE. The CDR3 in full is CSVGQGQESGEQFF.

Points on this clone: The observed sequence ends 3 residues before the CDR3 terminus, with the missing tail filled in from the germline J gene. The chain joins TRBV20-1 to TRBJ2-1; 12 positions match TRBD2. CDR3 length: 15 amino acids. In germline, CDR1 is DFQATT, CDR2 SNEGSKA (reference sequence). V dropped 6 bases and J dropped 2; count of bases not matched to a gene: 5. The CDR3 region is CSATRLAGAYNEQFF. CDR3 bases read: TGCAGTGCAACGAGACTAGCGGGAGCCTACAATGAG.

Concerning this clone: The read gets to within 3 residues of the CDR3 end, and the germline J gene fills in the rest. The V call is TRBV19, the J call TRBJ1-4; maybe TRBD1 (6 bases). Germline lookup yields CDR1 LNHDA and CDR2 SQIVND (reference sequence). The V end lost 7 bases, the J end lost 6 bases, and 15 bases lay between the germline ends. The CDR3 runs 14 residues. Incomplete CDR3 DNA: TGTGCCAGTACGGACAGATCCCGGGATGAAAAA. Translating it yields CASTDRSRDEK. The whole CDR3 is CASTDRSRDEKLFF. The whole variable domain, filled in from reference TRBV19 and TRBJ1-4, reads DGGITQSPKYLFRKEGQNVTLSCEQNLNHDAMYWYRQDPGQGLRLIYYSQIVNDFQKGDIAEGYSVSREKKESFPLTVTSAQKNPTAFYLCASTDRSRDEKLFFGSGTQLSVL.

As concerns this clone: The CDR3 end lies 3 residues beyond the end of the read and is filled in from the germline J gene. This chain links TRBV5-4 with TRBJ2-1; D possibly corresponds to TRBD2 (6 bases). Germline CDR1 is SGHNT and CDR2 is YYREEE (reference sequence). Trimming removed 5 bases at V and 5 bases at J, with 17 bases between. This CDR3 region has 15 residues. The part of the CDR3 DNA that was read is TGTGCCAGCAGGAAGGACGCGGGGTACCACAATGAG. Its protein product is CASRKDAGYHNE. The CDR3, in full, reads CASRKDAGYHNEQFF.

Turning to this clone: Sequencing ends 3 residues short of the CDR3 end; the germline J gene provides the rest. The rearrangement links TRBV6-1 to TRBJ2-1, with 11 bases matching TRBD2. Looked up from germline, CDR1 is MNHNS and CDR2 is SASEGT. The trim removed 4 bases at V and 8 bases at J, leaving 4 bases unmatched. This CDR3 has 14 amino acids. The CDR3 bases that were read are TGTGCCAGCAGTGCTAGCGGGAGGTACGATGAG. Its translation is CASSASGRYDE. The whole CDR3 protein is CASSASGRYDEQFF.

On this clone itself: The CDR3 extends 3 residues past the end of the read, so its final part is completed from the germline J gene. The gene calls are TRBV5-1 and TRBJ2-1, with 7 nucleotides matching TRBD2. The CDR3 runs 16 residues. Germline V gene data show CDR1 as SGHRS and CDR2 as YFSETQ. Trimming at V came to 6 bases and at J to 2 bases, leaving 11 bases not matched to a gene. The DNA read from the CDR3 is TGCGCCAGCACCCCATGGGAGCGGGATACCTACAATGAG. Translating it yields CASTPWERDTYNE. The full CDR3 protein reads CASTPWERDTYNEQFF.

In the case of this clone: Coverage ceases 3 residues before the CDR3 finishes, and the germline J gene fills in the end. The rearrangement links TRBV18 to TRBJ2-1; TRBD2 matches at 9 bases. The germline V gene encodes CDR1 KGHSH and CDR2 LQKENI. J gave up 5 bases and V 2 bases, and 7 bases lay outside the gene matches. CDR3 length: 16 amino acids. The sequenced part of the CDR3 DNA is TGTGCCAGCTCACCATTAAGGACTAGCGATGACAATGAG. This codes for CASSPLRTSDDNE. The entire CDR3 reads CASSPLRTSDDNEQFF.

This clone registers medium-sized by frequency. The CDR3 loop reads CASSFTGSYGYTF. Incomplete CDR3 DNA: TGTGCCAGCAGCTTCACAGGGTCATATGGC. The V gene is TRBV5-6, the J gene TRBJ1-2; possible D gene TRBD1, 6 bases. The missing CDR3 end, 3 residues past where the read stops, is filled in from the germline J gene. Between the trimmed V and J ends, which lost 2 bases and 5 bases, there was a span of 10 bases. This CDR3 is 13 amino acids long. Germline V CDR1 and CDR2: SGHDT, YYEEEE.

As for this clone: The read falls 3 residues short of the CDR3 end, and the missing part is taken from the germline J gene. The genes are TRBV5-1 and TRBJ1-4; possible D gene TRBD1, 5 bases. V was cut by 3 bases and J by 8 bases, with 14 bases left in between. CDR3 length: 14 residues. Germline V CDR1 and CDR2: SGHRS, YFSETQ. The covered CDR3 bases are TGCGCCAGCAGCTCCACGGGGGGAGTCGAAAAA. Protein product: CASSSTGGVEK. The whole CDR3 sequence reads CASSSTGGVEKLFF.